The sequence of this T cell receptor (beta chain) was determined in a study of blood T cell repertoires in COVID-19. Study in general: Researchers got acute and convalescent COVID-19 samples from the United States, Italy and Spain. Nucleic acid was either cDNA or gDNA, and it came from T cells, B-cell-depleted T cells, or PBMCs.

The V end lost 4 bases, the J end lost 1 base, and 12 bases lay between the germline ends. The CDR3 is 15 amino acids. Germline lookup yields CDR1 SGHRS and CDR2 YFSETQ. Authors' analysis steps: By means of reference gene primer amplification, nucleated cell counts were estimated. Assay: immunoSEQ multiplex PCR; the TCRdb copy retains only in-frame clones and omits some. Clonal size and the V and J genes are those of that table, whereas D and trimming came from the DNA. Of approximately 100,000 clones detected, 85% to 90% appear once; the ten largest clones hold around 5.5%. The sample was peripheral blood. The V gene is TRBV5-1, the J gene TRBJ2-1, with a possible D match to TRBD1 (5 bases). This TCR derives from a human donor in a cohort sampled during active COVID-19. The CDR3 spells CASSKEAGSYNEQFF. The CDR3 DNA is TGCGCCAGCAGCAAGGAAGCAGGGTCCTACAATGAGCAGTTCTTC.